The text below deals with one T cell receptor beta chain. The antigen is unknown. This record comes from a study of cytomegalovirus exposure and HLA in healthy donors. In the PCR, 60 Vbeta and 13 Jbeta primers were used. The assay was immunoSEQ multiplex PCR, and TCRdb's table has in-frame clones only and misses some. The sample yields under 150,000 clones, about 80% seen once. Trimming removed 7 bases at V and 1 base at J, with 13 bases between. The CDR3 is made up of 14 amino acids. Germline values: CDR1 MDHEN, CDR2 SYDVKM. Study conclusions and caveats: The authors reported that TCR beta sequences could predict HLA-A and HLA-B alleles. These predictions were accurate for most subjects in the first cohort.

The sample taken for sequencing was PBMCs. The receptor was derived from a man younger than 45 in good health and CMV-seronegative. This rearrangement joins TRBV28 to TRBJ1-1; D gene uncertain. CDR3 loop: CASIRGDSNTEAFF. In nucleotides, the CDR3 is TGTGCCAGCATACGGGGAGATTCGAACACTGAAGCTTTCTTT.